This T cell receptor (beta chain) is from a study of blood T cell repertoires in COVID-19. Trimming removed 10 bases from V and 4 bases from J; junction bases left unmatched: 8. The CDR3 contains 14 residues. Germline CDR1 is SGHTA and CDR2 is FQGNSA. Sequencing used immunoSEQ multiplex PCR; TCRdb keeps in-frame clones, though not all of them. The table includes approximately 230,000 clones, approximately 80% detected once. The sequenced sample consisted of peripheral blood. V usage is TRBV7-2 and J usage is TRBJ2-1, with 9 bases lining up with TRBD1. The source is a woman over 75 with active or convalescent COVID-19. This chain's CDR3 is CATTRDRAYNEQFF. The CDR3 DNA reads TGTGCCACCACCCGGGACAGGGCGTACAATGAGCAGTTCTTC.